This T cell receptor (beta chain) comes out of a study of blood T cell repertoires in COVID-19. Study background: Sites across the United States, Italy and Spain contributed samples from acute and convalescent COVID-19. The analysed material was cDNA or gDNA that came from T cells, B-cell-depleted T cells, or PBMCs.

Germline assignment: CDR1 SGHTA and CDR2 FQGNSA. With 3 bases clipped from V and 2 bases from J, the junction kept 7 bases outside the gene matches. The CDR3 spans 17 residues. In the original processing: How many nucleated cells were present was estimated from reference gene primer amplification. Sequencing used immunoSEQ multiplex PCR; TCRdb keeps in-frame clones, though not all of them. The V and J calls and clone size were taken over from that table, and D and trimming were inferred from the DNA. The sample lists about 190,000 clones; around 83% were seen once. The V and J genes are TRBV7-2 and TRBJ1-6, with 7 bases lining up with TRBD1. This clonotype was sampled from a woman in her twenties or thirties with active or convalescent COVID-19. The sequencing sample was made of peripheral blood. The CDR3: CASSFTQGGAYNSPLHF. DNA of the CDR3: TGTGCCAGCAGCTTTACTCAGGGGGGAGCCTATAATTCACCCCTCCACTTT.